Shown below are 12 T cell receptor beta chains from a single sample sequenced in a study of T cell responses to AZD1222 COVID-19 vaccine. Libraries were prepared by immunoSEQ multiplex PCR; TCRdb keeps only in-frame clonotypes and omits some of them. Of roughly 150,000 clones in the sample, about 91% were seen once. The sample in question was peripheral blood, obtained 28 days after the second AZD1222 dose. Receptors originate from an adult who received the AZD1222 COVID-19 vaccine.

The rearrangement uses TRBV6-2 or TRBV6-3 and TRBJ2-2; 9 bases are shared with TRBD1. The CDR3 spans 15 residues. Germline V gives CDR1 MNHEY, CDR2 SVGEGT. J gave up 5 bases and V 5 bases, and 6 bases lay outside the gene matches. CDR3 amino acids: CASSKRDRETGELFF. For the CDR3, the DNA is TGTGCCAGCAGTAAACGGGACAGGGAGACCGGGGAGCTGTTTTTT.

The rearrangement joins TRBV7-8 to TRBJ2-5, with D maybe TRBD1 (5 bases). The length of the CDR3 is 13 residues. CDR1 and CDR2 (germline): SGHVS, FQNEAQ. V lost 6 bases, J lost 5 bases, and 13 bases lay in between. The CDR3 nucleotides are TGTGCCAGCAGACCCAGGGCCGGGGAGACCCAGTACTTC. Translating it yields CASRPRAGETQYF.

The chain has TRBV14 and TRBJ2-7, with D unresolved. The germline V and J ends were trimmed by 0 bases and 2 bases, with 8 bases remaining between them. This CDR3 has 14 amino acids. The germline V gene encodes CDR1 SGHDN and CDR2 FVKESK. CDR3 sequence (DNA): TGTGCCAGCAGCCAAGAGGCTATGGCCTACGAGCAGTACTTC. It translates to CASSQEAMAYEQYF.

The chain couples TRBV30 to TRBJ1-4, with D possibly matching TRBD1 (6 bases). CDR3 length equals 13 residues. Trimming cost V 4 bases and J 5 bases, with 11 bases left between them. Germline lookup yields CDR1 GTSNPN and CDR2 SVGIG (reference sequence). The CDR3 here is CAWKGQINEKLFF. The CDR3 DNA is TGTGCCTGGAAAGGACAGATAAATGAAAAACTGTTTTTT.

The chain carries TRBV24-1 and TRBJ2-7; a possible D gene is TRBD1 (6 bases). There are 14 residues in the CDR3. Trimming cost V 4 bases and J 5 bases, with 14 bases left between them. CDR1 is KGHDR and CDR2 is SFDVKD in the germline V gene. CDR3 sequence reads: CATSDPLTGHEQYF. The CDR3 DNA is TGTGCCACCAGTGACCCCCTCACAGGGCACGAGCAGTACTTC.

The CDR3 DNA sequence: TGTGCCAGCAGCCCCGGGGGGTCTAGCGAGCAGTACTTC. Its protein product is CASSPGGSSEQYF. V gene TRBV11-3 combines with J gene TRBJ2-7; TRBD2 agrees at 7 bases. The germline V gene has CDR1 SGHNT and CDR2 YENEEA. CDR3 size: 13 residues. The J segment lost 6 bases and the V segment lost 5 bases, leaving 7 bases of the junction unmatched.

Notes on this clone: The junction departs from the called germline gene at one end, perhaps through a read error. V is TRBV7-9 and J is TRBJ1-2, with TRBD1 matching over 7 bases. The CDR3 is made up of 11 amino acids. The V gene's germline CDR1 is SEHNR and CDR2 FQNEAQ (reference sequence). This chain's CDR3 is CASSFTGDPSF. CDR3 bases: TGTGCCAGCAGCTTTACAGGGGATCCGTCATTC.

This clone was found once. This chain connects TRBV27 to TRBJ2-7; D gene unclear. The CDR3 covers 14 residues. V lost 5 bases and J 2 bases, leaving 13 bases between the germline ends. The V gene's germline CDR1 is MNHEY and CDR2 SMNVEV (reference sequence). The CDR3 spells CASSEPGTTYEQYF. In DNA form, the CDR3 reads TGTGCCAGCAGTGAGCCAGGAACTACCTACGAGCAGTACTTC.

This clone was counted once. The chain couples TRBV11-2 to TRBJ1-1; perhaps TRBD1 as D (6 bases). The germline CDR1 and CDR2 sequences are SGHAT and FQNNGV. V was trimmed by 0 bases and J by 8 bases, leaving 13 bases between them. The CDR3 extends over 14 amino acids. CDR3 region: CASSLDRTELEAFF. The CDR3 nucleotides are TGTGCCAGCAGCTTAGATCGGACAGAACTAGAAGCTTTCTTT.

This chain joins TRBV30 and TRBJ2-3; TRBD2 matches 9 bases. There are 19 residues in the CDR3. The germline CDR1 and CDR2 sequences are GTSNPN and SVGIG (reference sequence). V shed 1 base and J 2 bases; nucleotides not matched to a gene: 16. The CDR3 protein is CAWSASRGSGRPLTDTQYF. The CDR3 DNA follows: TGTGCCTGGAGTGCCTCCAGGGGGAGCGGGAGGCCGCTCACAGATACGCAGTATTTT.

The count of this clone is one. The chain uses TRBV4-2 and TRBJ2-7; 11 bases align to TRBD1. With V trimmed by 0 bases and J by 5 bases, 0 bases remained unmatched. Germline CDR1 is LGHNA and CDR2 is YNFKEQ. The CDR3 length is 14 residues. CDR3: CASSQEGQGDEQYF. Here the CDR3 DNA reads TGTGCCAGCAGCCAAGAGGGACAGGGGGACGAGCAGTACTTC.

This chain joins TRBV11-3 and TRBJ2-1; no clear D gene. The CDR3 extends over 14 amino acids. Germline V gene sequence: CDR1 SGHNT, CDR2 YENEEA. The V gene lost 0 bases and the J gene lost 8 bases, with 11 bases spanning the gap. The CDR3 region is CASSLEGSGDEQFF. The CDR3 DNA reads as TGTGCCAGCAGCTTAGAAGGATCGGGCGATGAGCAGTTCTTC.